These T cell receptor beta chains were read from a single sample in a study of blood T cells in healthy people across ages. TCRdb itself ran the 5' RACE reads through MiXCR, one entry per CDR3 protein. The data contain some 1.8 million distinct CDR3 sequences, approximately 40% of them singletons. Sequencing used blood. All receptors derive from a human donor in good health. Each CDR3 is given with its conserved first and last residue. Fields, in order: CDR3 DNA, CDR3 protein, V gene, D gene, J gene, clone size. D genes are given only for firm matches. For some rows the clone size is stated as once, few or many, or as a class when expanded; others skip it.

CDR3 DNA: TGTGCCAGCACACTAGCGGGGGCCTTATATGAGCAGTACTTC; CDR3 protein: CASTLAGALYEQYF; V gene: TRBV11-2; D gene: TRBD2; J gene: TRBJ2-4; clone size: NA
CDR3 DNA: TGCAGTGCTAGAGGGTCCCAGGGGATAAGCTACGAGCAGTACTTC; CDR3 protein: CSARGSQGISYEQYF; V gene: TRBV20-1; D gene: NA; J gene: TRBJ2-7; clone size: NA
CDR3 DNA: TGCAGTGCTAGAGGGGAGCGCGGCCGCGGTGAGCAGTTCTTC; CDR3 protein: CSARGERGRGEQFF; V gene: TRBV20-1; D gene: NA; J gene: TRBJ2-1; clone size: few
CDR3 DNA: TGCAGTGCTAGAGTGTCAGGGGGACCCACAGATACGCAGTATTTT; CDR3 protein: CSARVSGGPTDTQYF; V gene: TRBV20-1; D gene: TRBD1; J gene: TRBJ2-3; clone size: few
CDR3 DNA: TGTGCCAGCAGCTCGCCTTCCATGGGGGGAGGACGATGGTACTTC; CDR3 protein: CASSSPSMGGGRWYF; V gene: TRBV6-2/TRBV6-3; D gene: NA; J gene: TRBJ2-4; clone size: NA
CDR3 DNA: TGCGCCAGCAGCCAACTCGGGACAGGGCTTGGGTATGGCTACACCTTC; CDR3 protein: CASSQLGTGLGYGYTF; V gene: TRBV4-3; D gene: TRBD1; J gene: TRBJ1-2; clone size: NA
CDR3 DNA: TGTGCCAGCAGCTACGGAGGGGGATCAGAGACCCAGTACTTC; CDR3 protein: CASSYGGGSETQYF; V gene: TRBV7-2; D gene: NA; J gene: TRBJ2-5; clone size: NA
CDR3 DNA: TGCAGTGCTAGAAAGGGGGGGAACGTCTATGGCTACACCTTC; CDR3 protein: CSARKGGNVYGYTF; V gene: TRBV20-1; D gene: NA; J gene: TRBJ1-2; clone size: NA
CDR3 DNA: TGTGCCAGCACTCCCGAGGTAGCGGGGGGTTACAATGAGCAGTTCTTC; CDR3 protein: CASTPEVAGGYNEQFF; V gene: TRBV2; D gene: TRBD2; J gene: TRBJ2-1; clone size: NA
CDR3 DNA: TGTGCCAGCAGTCACGAGCGGGGGGGCGGAGATACGCAGTATTTT; CDR3 protein: CASSHERGGGDTQYF; V gene: TRBV7-2; D gene: TRBD2; J gene: TRBJ2-3; clone size: NA
CDR3 DNA: TGTGCCAGCAGTTTCGGACTAGCGGTGGAGCAGTACTTC; CDR3 protein: CASSFGLAVEQYF; V gene: TRBV12-3/TRBV12-4; D gene: TRBD2; J gene: TRBJ2-7; clone size: few
CDR3 DNA: TGTGCTAGTGGTTTGGTACGAACAGACCGTGCAACTAATGAAAAACTGTTTTTT; CDR3 protein: CASGLVRTDRATNEKLFF; V gene: TRBV12-5; D gene: NA; J gene: TRBJ1-4; clone size: many
CDR3 DNA: TGCAGTGCTAGAGATCTTGGCCTCGCGATCGGCGAGCAGTACTTC; CDR3 protein: CSARDLGLAIGEQYF; V gene: TRBV20-1; D gene: NA; J gene: TRBJ2-7; clone size: NA
CDR3 DNA: TGCAGCGTTCCGGGAGGAGAGGGAGCTTTCTTT; CDR3 protein: CSVPGGEGAFF; V gene: TRBV29-1; D gene: NA; J gene: TRBJ1-1; clone size: once
CDR3 DNA: TGTGCCAGCAGCCAAGACCCCCAGCGGGGGGGCAATGAGCAGTTCTTC; CDR3 protein: CASSQDPQRGGNEQFF; V gene: TRBV4-2; D gene: TRBD2; J gene: TRBJ2-1; clone size: NA
CDR3 DNA: TGTGCCAGCAGCGCAACACCGAGCTCCTACGAGCAGTACTTC; CDR3 protein: CASSATPSSYEQYF; V gene: TRBV7-3; D gene: NA; J gene: TRBJ2-7; clone size: NA
CDR3 DNA: TGTGCCAGCAGTTTAGCGGGCGGCAGGGGAGGATACGAGCAGTACTTC; CDR3 protein: CASSLAGGRGGYEQYF; V gene: TRBV27; D gene: NA; J gene: TRBJ2-7; clone size: few
CDR3 DNA: TGCAGTGCTAGAGATCAGGGGAATCAGCCCCAGCATTTT; CDR3 protein: CSARDQGNQPQHF; V gene: TRBV20-1; D gene: NA; J gene: TRBJ1-5; clone size: few
CDR3 DNA: TGCAGTGCTCCACGCGACGGAAACTCCTACGAGCAGTACTTC; CDR3 protein: CSAPRDGNSYEQYF; V gene: TRBV20-1; D gene: NA; J gene: TRBJ2-7; clone size: NA
CDR3 DNA: TGTGCCACCAGAAAAGTACGGGCGTATCAGCCCCAGCATTTT; CDR3 protein: CATRKVRAYQPQHF; V gene: TRBV15; D gene: NA; J gene: TRBJ1-5; clone size: NA
CDR3 DNA: TGTGCCAGCGGTTATCGGCGGTGGACTGAAGCTTTCTTT; CDR3 protein: CASGYRRWTEAFF; V gene: TRBV3-1; D gene: NA; J gene: TRBJ1-1; clone size: NA